The T cell receptor beta chain under discussion was sequenced for a study of T cell repertoires in cytomegalovirus infection (dated by TCRdb to the late 2010s). Concerning the study at large: Peptide stimulations targeted recently identified HLA-C-restricted CMV epitopes, whose presentation resists viral immunomodulation, together with well-studied HLA-B-restricted epitopes. Donor HLA type was relevant to the analysis, as public TCR beta signatures indicated carriage of CMV infection together with the matching HLA type.

Sequencing used an Illumina HiSeq 1500. TCRdb ran its own pipeline on the public reads, namely fastp trimming at Q25 and MiXCR clone calling, and kept in-frame beta chains. CDR3 protein duplicates are merged, each entry listing the most common genes and DNA. For this sample there are more than 85,000 distinct CDR3 sequences; about 30% appear just once. The ten largest clones add up to 80% to 90% of the sample. This specimen's treatment or condition label, interpreted: in vitro stimulation with specific CMV peptide epitopes to enrich CMV-specific T cells. As regards this clonotype: Its antigen specificity is not known. The record has no base qualities; no much larger clone is one base away.

Based on the germline V gene (reference sequence), the CDR1 and CDR2 sequences are DFQATT and SNEGSKA. Relative to germline, V is 2 bases shorter and J is 0 bases shorter, with 15 bases between their ends. Its CDR3 holds 16 amino acids, cysteine through phenylalanine. This entry keeps only the CDR3 DNA: 48 bases, framed from base 1. General findings and caveats noted by the study authors: In the ex vivo response, HLA-C-restricted CMV-specific TCR beta clonotypes were dominant, and in two of eight donors the single most frequent clonotype came from this HLA-C-restricted group. In both this cohort and an independent cohort of under 450 donors, the cumulative frequency of public TCR beta family members distinguished carriers of CMV infection plus the relevant HLA type.

The sequencing used CD8+ T cells from cultured PBMCs, collected from culture after CMV antigen stimulation. The sequence links TRBV20-1 to TRBJ2-3; the D gene is perhaps TRBD2, from 6 matching bases. The TCR comes from a human donor in good health (CMV status not recorded). Some clones in this sample may be carry-over from other donors' samples. The CDR3 loop reads CSARIGGAPSTDTQYF. The sequenced DNA: TGCAGTGCTAGAATTGGCGGGGCCCCTAGCACAGATACGCAGTATTTT.